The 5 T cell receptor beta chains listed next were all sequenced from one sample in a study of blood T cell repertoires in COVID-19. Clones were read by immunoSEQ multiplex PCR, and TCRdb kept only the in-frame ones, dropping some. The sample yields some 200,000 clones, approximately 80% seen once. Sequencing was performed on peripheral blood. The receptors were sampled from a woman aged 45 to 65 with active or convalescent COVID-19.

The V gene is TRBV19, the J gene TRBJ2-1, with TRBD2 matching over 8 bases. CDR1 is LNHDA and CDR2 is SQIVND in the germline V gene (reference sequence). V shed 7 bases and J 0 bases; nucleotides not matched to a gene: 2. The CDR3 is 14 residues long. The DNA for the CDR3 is TGTGCCAGTACCGCGGGGGGCTCCTACAATGAGCAGTTCTTC. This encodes CASTAGGSYNEQFF.

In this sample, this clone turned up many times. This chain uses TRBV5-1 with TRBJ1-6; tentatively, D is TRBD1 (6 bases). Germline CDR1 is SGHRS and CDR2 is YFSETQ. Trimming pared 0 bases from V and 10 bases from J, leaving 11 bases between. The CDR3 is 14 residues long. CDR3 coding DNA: TGCGCCAGCAGCTTGGGACAGGTCAAATCACCCCTCCACTTT. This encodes CASSLGQVKSPLHF.

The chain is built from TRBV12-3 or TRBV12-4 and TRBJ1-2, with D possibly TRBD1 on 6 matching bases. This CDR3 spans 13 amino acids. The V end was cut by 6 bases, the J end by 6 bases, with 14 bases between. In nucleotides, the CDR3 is TGTGCCAGCAGCCGCCGAGACAGGAATGGCTACACCTTC. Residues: CASSRRDRNGYTF.

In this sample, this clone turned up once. The CDR3 reads CASSLRDSLRSTEAFF. The CDR3 DNA sequence: TGTGCCAGCAGCCTCCGGGACTCTCTCAGGAGCACTGAAGCTTTCTTT. This chain links TRBV2 with TRBJ1-1, with a weak D call TRBD1 (5 bases). Trimming took 6 bases from V and 4 from J, leaving 21 bases between them. CDR1 SNHLY and CDR2 FYNNEI come from the germline V gene. The CDR3 loop spans 16 amino acids.

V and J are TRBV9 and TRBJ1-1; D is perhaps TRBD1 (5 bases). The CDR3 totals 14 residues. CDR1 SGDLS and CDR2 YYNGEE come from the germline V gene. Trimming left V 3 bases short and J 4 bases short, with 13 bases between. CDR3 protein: CASSGGEGSTEAFF. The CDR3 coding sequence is TGTGCCAGCAGCGGAGGGGAGGGAAGCACTGAAGCTTTCTTT. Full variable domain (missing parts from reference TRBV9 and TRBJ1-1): DSGVTQTPKHLITATGQRVTLRCSPRSGDLSVYWYQQSLDQGLQFLIQYYNGEERAKGNILERFSAQQFPDLHSELNLSSLELGDSALYFCASSGGEGSTEAFFGQGTRLTVV.